These 3 T cell receptor beta chains were all obtained from the same sample, sequenced in a study of vaccination and CD4 T cells after COVID-19. TCRdb redid the calling of the PCR reads with MiXCR, one entry per CDR3 protein. The sample consists of fewer than 20,000 distinct CDR3 sequences, around two thirds of them appearing once. The material was CD4+ T cells from blood, obtained after SARS-CoV-2 vaccination. All receptors derive from a human donor who had recovered from COVID-19.

The chain couples TRBV28 to TRBJ1-2, with D perhaps matching TRBD1 (5 bases). The V end was cut by 9 bases, the J end by 0 bases, with 17 bases between. The CDR3 consists of 15 residues. Germline V CDR1 and CDR2: MDHEN, SYDVKM. The CDR3 here is CASYPTGTSNYGYTF. DNA of the CDR3: TGTGCCAGTTACCCAACAGGAACCTCTAACTATGGCTACACCTTC.

This clonotype has more than one count but fewer than ten. The rearrangement joins TRBV20-1 to TRBJ1-6; D gene uncertain. CDR3 length: 12 amino acids. Trimming cost V 3 bases and J 6 bases, with 6 bases left between them. Germline V gene data show CDR1 as DFQATT and CDR2 as SNEGSKA (reference sequence). The CDR3 region has the DNA TGCAGTGCTAGGGGGTTTAATTCACCCCTCCACTTT. Its translation: CSARGFNSPLHF.

The chain combines TRBV24-1 with TRBJ1-1; 10 bases line up with TRBD1. The CDR3 covers 14 residues. V lost 9 bases, J lost 4 bases, and 7 bases stayed unmatched. CDR1 and CDR2 (germline): KGHDR, SFDVKD. As DNA, the CDR3 is TGTGCCACCCGGGACAGGGGATCAGGCACTGAAGCTTTCTTT. This translates into CATRDRGSGTEAFF.